Presented here are 9 T cell receptor beta chains from one specimen sequenced in a study of vaccination and CD4 T cells after COVID-19. TCRdb reprocessed the PCR reads via MiXCR and lists one record per CDR3 protein. Here the sample spans about 18,000 distinct CDR3 sequences, 55% to 80% being singletons. The input for sequencing was CD4+ T cells from blood, taken after SARS-CoV-2 vaccination. The receptors originated from a human donor who had recovered from COVID-19.

The chain links TRBV6-2 or TRBV6-3 to TRBJ1-1, with TRBD1 as a possible D gene (6 bases). Trimming cost V 6 bases and J 3 bases, with 8 bases left between them. The CDR3 spans 12 residues. The germline V gene encodes CDR1 MNHEY and CDR2 SVGEGT. The CDR3 loop is CASRRTDTEAFF. CDR3 sequence (DNA): TGTGCCAGCAGACGGACAGACACTGAAGCTTTCTTT.

This clonotype was seen a handful of times. J is TRBJ1-4 and V is TRBV6-1, with D uncertain. The V and J ends lost 7 bases and 0 bases respectively, with 12 bases between them. CDR3 length: 15 amino acids. Germline assignment: CDR1 MNHNS and CDR2 SASEGT. CDR3 residues: CASTGVGTTNEKLFF. The CDR3 nucleotides are TGTGCCAGCACCGGGGTAGGGACAACTAATGAAAAACTGTTTTTT.

The rearrangement links TRBV20-1 to TRBJ1-4, with 7 bases matching TRBD1. V lost 3 bases, J lost 8 bases, and 15 bases stayed unmatched. The CDR3 extends over 16 amino acids. Germline V gives CDR1 DFQATT, CDR2 SNEGSKA (reference sequence). The CDR3 protein is CSASNTYTGAGEKLFF. CDR3 sequence (DNA): TGCAGTGCTAGCAACACCTACACAGGGGCGGGGGAAAAACTGTTTTTT.

This clonotype was observed a few times. The chain employs TRBV20-1 and TRBJ1-2; 8 positions match TRBD1. V dropped 0 bases and J dropped 3; count of bases not matched to a gene: 3. The germline CDR1 and CDR2 sequences are DFQATT and SNEGSKA (reference sequence). This CDR3 has 14 residues. CDR3 DNA sequence: TGCAGTGCTAGAGACAGGGGGCGCGACTATGGCTACACCTTC. It is translated as CSARDRGRDYGYTF.

CDR3 loop: CASSEKQGPGAGANVLTF. CDR3 DNA sequence: TGTGCCAGCAGTGAAAAACAGGGGCCGGGCGCTGGGGCCAACGTCCTGACTTTC. The rearrangement joins TRBV6-1 to TRBJ2-6, with TRBD1 identical over 7 bases. After removal of 2 bases from V and 2 bases from J, the junction contained 9 bases not matched to a gene. This CDR3 has 18 residues. CDR1 and CDR2 (germline): MNHNS, SASEGT.

This clonotype was recorded once. The V gene is TRBV9, the J gene TRBJ1-2; maybe TRBD1 (6 bases). Germline values: CDR1 SGDLS, CDR2 YYNGEE. CDR3 length: 15 residues. Between the trimmed V and J ends, which lost 0 bases and 4 bases, there was a span of 13 bases. CDR3 sequence reads: CASSVGPGALYGYTF. The CDR3 DNA reads as TGTGCCAGCAGCGTAGGTCCAGGGGCTCTCTATGGCTACACCTTC.

This chain uses TRBV6-1 with TRBJ2-7; TRBD2 aligns across 14 bases. Germline V gene lookup returns CDR1 MNHNS and CDR2 SASEGT. The CDR3 is 15 amino acids. V lost 6 bases to trimming and J lost 4 bases; unmatched junction nucleotides: 5. CDR3 region: CASRGTSGSAYEQYF. CDR3 DNA sequence: TGTGCCAGCAGAGGGACTAGCGGGAGTGCGTACGAGCAGTACTTC.

This clonotype was detected a few times. This rearrangement joins TRBV7-9 to TRBJ2-4; 9 bases are a match to TRBD1. V shed 5 bases, J shed 2 bases, and the junction held 4 bases outside the gene matches. This CDR3 is 15 amino acids long. Germline V CDR1 and CDR2: SEHNR, FQNEAQ (reference sequence). The CDR3 nucleotides are TGTGCCAGCAGCCCCACAGGGGGCTCCAAAAACATTCAGTACTTC. Its translation: CASSPTGGSKNIQYF.

V and J are TRBV10-3 and TRBJ1-1, with TRBD1 as a possible D gene (6 bases). The ends were cut back, 7 bases at V and 0 bases at J, with 12 bases in the middle. Germline lookup yields CDR1 ENHRY and CDR2 SYGVKD. The CDR3 runs 14 residues. This CDR3 reads CAITEQGLNTEAFF. The DNA of the CDR3 is TGTGCCATCACCGAGCAGGGGTTGAACACTGAAGCTTTCTTT.